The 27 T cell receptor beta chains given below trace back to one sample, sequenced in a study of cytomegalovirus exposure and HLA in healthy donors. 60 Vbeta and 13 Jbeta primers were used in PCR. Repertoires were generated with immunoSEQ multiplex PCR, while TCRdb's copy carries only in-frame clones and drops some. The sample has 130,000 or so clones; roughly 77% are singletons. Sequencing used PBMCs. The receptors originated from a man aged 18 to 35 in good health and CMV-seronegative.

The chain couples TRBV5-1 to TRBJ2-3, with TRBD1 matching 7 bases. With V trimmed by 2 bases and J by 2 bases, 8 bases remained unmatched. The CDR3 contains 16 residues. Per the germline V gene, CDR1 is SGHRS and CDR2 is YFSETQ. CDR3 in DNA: TGCGCCAGCAGCTTTACGACAGGGCTGAACACAGATACGCAGTATTTT. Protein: CASSFTTGLNTDTQYF.

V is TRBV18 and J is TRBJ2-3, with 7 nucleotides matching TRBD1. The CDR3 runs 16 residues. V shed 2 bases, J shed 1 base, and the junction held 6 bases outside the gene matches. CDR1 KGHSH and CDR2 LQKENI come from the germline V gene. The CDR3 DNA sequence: TGTGCCAGCTCACCAATTCCGGGACAGCGCACAGATACGCAGTATTTT. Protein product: CASSPIPGQRTDTQYF.

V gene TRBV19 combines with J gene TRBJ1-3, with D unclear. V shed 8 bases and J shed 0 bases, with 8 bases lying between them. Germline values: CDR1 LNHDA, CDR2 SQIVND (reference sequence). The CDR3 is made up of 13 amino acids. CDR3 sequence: CASRRLSGNTIYF. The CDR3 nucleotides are TGTGCCAGTCGGAGACTCTCTGGAAACACCATATATTTT.

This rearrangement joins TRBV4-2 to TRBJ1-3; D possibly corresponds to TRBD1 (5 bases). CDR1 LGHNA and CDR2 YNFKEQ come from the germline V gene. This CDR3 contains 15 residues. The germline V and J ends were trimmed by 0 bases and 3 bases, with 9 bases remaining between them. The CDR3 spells CASSQDRGVGNTIYF. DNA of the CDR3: TGTGCCAGCAGCCAAGATAGGGGTGTTGGAAACACCATATATTTT.

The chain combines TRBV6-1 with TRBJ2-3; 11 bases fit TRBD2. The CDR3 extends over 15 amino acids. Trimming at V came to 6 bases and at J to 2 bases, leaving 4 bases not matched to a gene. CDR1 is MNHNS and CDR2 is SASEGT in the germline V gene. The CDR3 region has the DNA TGTGCCAGCAGACTAGCGGGGGACCCCACAGATACGCAGTATTTT. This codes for CASRLAGDPTDTQYF.

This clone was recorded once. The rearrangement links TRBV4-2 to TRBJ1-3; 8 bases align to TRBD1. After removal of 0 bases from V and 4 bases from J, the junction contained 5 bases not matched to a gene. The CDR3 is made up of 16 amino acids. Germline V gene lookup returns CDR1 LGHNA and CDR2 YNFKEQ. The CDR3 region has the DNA TGTGCCAGCAGCCAAGAACGGACAGGGTCGGGAAACACCATATATTTT. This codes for CASSQERTGSGNTIYF.

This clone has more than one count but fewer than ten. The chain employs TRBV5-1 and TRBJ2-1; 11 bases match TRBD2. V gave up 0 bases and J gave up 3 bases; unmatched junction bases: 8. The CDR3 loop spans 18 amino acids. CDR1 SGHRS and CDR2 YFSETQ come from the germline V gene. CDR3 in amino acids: CASSLGGGGLADYNEQFF. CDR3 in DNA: TGCGCCAGCAGCTTGGGGGGCGGGGGACTAGCGGACTACAATGAGCAGTTCTTC.

CDR3 DNA sequence: TGTGCCAGCTCGAGACTAGCGGGGACGACAGATACGCAGTATTTT. This codes for CASSRLAGTTDTQYF. The chain recombines TRBV21-1 with TRBJ2-3; the table's D call TRBD2 went unverified against the DNA. TRBV21-1 is reported as a pseudogene. The CDR3 totals 15 residues.

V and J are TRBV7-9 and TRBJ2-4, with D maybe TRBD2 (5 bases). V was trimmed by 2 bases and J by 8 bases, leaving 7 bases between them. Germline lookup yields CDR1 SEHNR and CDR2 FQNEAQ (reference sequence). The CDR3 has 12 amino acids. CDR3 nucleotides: TGTGCCAGCAGCTTAAAAGCGGACATTCAGTACTTC. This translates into CASSLKADIQYF.

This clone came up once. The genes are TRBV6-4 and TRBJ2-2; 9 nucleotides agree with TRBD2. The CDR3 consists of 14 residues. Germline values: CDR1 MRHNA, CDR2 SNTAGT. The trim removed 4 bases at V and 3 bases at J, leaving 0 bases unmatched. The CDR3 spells CASSASGDTGELFF. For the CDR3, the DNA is TGTGCCAGCAGTGCTAGCGGGGACACCGGGGAGCTGTTTTTT.

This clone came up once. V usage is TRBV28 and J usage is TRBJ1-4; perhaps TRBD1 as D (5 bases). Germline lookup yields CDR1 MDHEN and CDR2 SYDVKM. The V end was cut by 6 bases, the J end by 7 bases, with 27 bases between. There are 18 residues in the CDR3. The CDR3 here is CASSTTTPPKGLVEKLFF. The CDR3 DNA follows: TGTGCCAGCAGCACTACCACCCCTCCGAAGGGGTTGGTTGAAAAACTGTTTTTT.

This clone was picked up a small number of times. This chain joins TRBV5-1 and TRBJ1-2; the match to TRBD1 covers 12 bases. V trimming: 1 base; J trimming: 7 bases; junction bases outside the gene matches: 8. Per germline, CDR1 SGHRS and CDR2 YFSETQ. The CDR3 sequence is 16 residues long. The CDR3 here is CASSLWSGTGGFGYTF. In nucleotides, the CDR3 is TGCGCCAGCAGCTTGTGGTCCGGGACAGGGGGCTTTGGCTACACCTTC.

CDR3 nucleotides: TGTGCCAGTAGTTGGGGGGGTGCGGGTGTTGAAGCTTTCTTT. This gives the protein CASSWGGAGVEAFF. The V and J genes are TRBV19 and TRBJ1-1, with a possible D match to TRBD1 (5 bases). CDR3 length: 14 residues. V lost 5 bases and J lost 7, with 17 bases in between. Germline V gene sequence: CDR1 LNHDA, CDR2 SQIVND (reference sequence).

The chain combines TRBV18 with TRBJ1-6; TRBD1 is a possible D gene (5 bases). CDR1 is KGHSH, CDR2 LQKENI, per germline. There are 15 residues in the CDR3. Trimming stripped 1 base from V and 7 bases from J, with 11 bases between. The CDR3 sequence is CASSPRQGGNSPLHF. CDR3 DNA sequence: TGTGCCAGCTCACCACGTCAGGGAGGCAATTCACCCCTCCACTTT.

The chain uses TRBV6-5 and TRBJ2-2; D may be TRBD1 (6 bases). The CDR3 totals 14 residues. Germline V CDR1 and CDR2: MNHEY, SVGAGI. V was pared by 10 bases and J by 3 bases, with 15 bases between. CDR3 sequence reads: CATCQGQYTGELFF. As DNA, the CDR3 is TGTGCCACCTGCCAGGGGCAGTACACCGGGGAGCTGTTTTTT.

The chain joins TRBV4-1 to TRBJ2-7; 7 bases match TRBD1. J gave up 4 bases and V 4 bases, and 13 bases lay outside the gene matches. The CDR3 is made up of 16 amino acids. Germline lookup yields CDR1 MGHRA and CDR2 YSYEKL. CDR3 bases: TGCGCCAGCAGCCCCCAAGCCCGACAGGGAAGGTACGAGCAGTACTTC. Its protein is CASSPQARQGRYEQYF.

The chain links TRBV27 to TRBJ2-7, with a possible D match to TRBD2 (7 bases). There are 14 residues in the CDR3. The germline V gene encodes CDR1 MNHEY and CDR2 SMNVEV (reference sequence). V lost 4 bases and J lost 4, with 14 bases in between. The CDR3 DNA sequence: TGTGCCAGCAGTTGGGGGGGGCGAGAGTACGAGCAGTACTTC. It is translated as CASSWGGREYEQYF.

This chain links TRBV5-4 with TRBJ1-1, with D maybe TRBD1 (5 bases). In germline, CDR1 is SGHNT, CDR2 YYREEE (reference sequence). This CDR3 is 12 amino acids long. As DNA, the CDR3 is TGTCTCGCGGGGGGGATGAACACTGAAGCTTTCTTT. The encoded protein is CLAGGMNTEAFF.

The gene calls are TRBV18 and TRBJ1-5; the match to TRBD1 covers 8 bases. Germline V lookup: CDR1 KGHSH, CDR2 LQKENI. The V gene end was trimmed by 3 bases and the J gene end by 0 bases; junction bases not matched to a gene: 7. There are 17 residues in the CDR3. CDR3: CASSPGQATLSNQPQHF. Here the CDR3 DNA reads TGTGCCAGCTCACCGGGACAGGCGACTCTTAGCAATCAGCCCCAGCATTTT. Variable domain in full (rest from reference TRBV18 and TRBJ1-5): NAGVMQNPRHLVRRRGQEARLRCSPMKGHSHVYWYRQLPEEGLKFMVYLQKENIIDESGMPKERFSAEFPKEGPSILRIQQVVRGDSAAYFCASSPGQATLSNQPQHFGDGTRLSIL.

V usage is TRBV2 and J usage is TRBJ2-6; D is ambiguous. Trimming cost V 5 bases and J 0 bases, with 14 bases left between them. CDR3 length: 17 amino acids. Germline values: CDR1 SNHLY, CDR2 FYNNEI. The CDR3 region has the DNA TGTGCCAGCAGTTACCCTAAAGTGAGCTCTGGGGCCAACGTCCTGACTTTC. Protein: CASSYPKVSSGANVLTF.

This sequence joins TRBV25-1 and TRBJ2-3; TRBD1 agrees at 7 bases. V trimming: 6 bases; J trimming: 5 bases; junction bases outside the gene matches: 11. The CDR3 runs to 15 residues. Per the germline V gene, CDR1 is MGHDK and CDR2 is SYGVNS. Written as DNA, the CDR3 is TGTGCCAGCAGCGGGCCGGGACAGCAAATAGATACGCAGTATTTT. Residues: CASSGPGQQIDTQYF.

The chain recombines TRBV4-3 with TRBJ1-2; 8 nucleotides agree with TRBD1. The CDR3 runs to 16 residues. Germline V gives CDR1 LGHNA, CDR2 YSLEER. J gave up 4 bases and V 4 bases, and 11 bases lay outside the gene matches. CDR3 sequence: CASSPNRDRPIYGYTF. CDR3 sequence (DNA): TGCGCCAGCAGCCCAAACCGGGACAGGCCAATCTATGGCTACACCTTC.

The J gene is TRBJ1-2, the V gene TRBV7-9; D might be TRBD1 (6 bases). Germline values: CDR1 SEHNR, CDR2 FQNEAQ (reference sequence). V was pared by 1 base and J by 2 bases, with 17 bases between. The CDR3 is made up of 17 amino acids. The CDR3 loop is CASSLVRNRDGNYGYTF. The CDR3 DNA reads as TGTGCCAGCAGCTTAGTTAGGAACAGGGACGGGAACTATGGCTACACCTTC.

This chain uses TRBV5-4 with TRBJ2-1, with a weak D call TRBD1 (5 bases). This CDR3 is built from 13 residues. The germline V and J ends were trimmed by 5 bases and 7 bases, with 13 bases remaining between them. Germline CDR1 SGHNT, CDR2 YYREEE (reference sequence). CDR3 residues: CASRGLRDNEQFF. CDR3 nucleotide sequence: TGTGCCAGCAGAGGGCTCAGGGATAATGAGCAGTTCTTC.

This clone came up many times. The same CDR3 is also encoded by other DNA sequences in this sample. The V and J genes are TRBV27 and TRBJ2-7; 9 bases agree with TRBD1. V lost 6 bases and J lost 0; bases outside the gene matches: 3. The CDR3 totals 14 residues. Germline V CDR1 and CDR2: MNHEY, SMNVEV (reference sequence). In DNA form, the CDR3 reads TGTGCCAGCAGCGGACAGGGGTCCTCCTACGAGCAGTACTTC. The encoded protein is CASSGQGSSYEQYF.

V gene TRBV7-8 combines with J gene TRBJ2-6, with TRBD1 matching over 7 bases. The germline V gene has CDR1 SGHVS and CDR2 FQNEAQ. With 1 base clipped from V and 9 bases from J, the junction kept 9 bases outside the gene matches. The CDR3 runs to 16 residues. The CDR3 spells CASSLGRQGLGNVLTF. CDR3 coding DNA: TGTGCCAGCAGCTTAGGACGACAGGGATTAGGCAACGTCCTGACTTTC.

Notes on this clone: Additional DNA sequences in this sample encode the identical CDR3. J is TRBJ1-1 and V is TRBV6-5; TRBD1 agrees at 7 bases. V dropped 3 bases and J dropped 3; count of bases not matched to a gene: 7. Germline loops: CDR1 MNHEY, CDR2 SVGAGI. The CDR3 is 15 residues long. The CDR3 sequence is CASSYTGTGDTEAFF. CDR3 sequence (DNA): TGTGCCAGCAGTTATACAGGCACAGGGGACACTGAAGCTTTCTTT.